This is a list of T cell receptor beta chains from one sample in a study of blood T cell repertoires in COVID-19. Assay: immunoSEQ multiplex PCR; the TCRdb copy retains only in-frame clones and omits some. Among roughly 180,000 clones listed, around 88% were seen once. The specimen sequenced was PBMCs or T cells enriched from blood (not recorded which). The receptors were gathered from a woman between 45 and 65 years old in a cohort exposed to, infected with or recovered from COVID-19 (not recorded which). The CDR3 runs from the conserved cysteine through the conserved F or W. Each record gives: D gene, CDR3 length, clone size, V gene, J gene, CDR3 protein, CDR3 DNA. A D gene is named only where the DNA matches it firmly. The size field is filled for only some rows; it gives once, few, many or a size class.

>TRBD1|18|few|TRBV4-2|TRBJ1-2
CASSQDDTSGTASYGYTF
TGTGCCAGCAGCCAAGACGACACCTCCGGGACAGCCTCATATGGCTACACCTTC
>TRBD1|13|NA|TRBV30|TRBJ1-1
CAWSVGRDSVVFF
TGTGCCTGGAGTGTAGGCCGGGACAGTGTAGTTTTCTTT
>NA|16|NA|TRBV28|TRBJ1-4
CASREGDLSTNEKLFF
TGTGCCAGCAGAGAGGGGGACCTATCAACTAATGAAAAACTGTTTTTT
>NA|15|NA|TRBV5-1|TRBJ2-6
CASSLESSGANVLTF
TGCGCCAGCAGCCTAGAGTCCTCTGGGGCCAACGTCCTGACTTTC
>NA|14|NA|TRBV25-1|TRBJ1-4
CASTNPGPNEKLFF
TGTGCCAGCACCAACCCGGGTCCTAATGAAAAACTGTTTTTT
>NA|16|NA|TRBV7-2|TRBJ1-4
CASSLDGGGSGEKLFF
TGTGCCAGCAGCTTAGACGGGGGGGGAAGTGGCGAAAAACTGTTTTTT
>NA|17|NA|TRBV5-6|TRBJ2-6
CASSLFQGVSGANVLTF
TGTGCCAGCAGCTTGTTTCAGGGTGTCTCTGGGGCCAACGTCCTGACTTTC
>TRBD1|16|NA|TRBV9|TRBJ1-1
CASSMGQGRTDTEAFF
TGTGCCAGCAGCATGGGACAGGGGAGAACGGACACTGAAGCTTTCTTT
>NA|15|NA|TRBV11-2|TRBJ2-7
CASSSGVGLPYEQYF
TGTGCCAGCAGCTCCGGGGTCGGGCTGCCCTACGAGCAGTACTTC
>TRBD2|17|NA|TRBV5-6|TRBJ2-2
CASSSFLAGVRTGELFF
TGTGCCAGCAGCTCATTCCTGGCGGGAGTCAGGACCGGGGAGCTGTTTTTT
>TRBD2|14|NA|TRBV13|TRBJ2-5
CASSTGGLRETQYF
TGTGCCAGCAGTACGGGAGGGCTAAGGGAGACCCAGTACTTC
>NA|12|NA|TRBV19|TRBJ2-7
CASSIERDEQYF
TGTGCCAGTAGTATAGAACGGGACGAGCAGTACTTC
>NA|13|NA|TRBV6-5|TRBJ1-6
CASWGREGSPLHF
TGTGCCTCCTGGGGGAGGGAGGGATCACCCCTCCACTTT
>TRBD1|14|NA|TRBV6-5|TRBJ1-1
CASRRQGDGKEAFF
TGTGCCAGCAGGAGACAGGGGGACGGTAAGGAAGCTTTCTTT
>TRBD1|15|NA|TRBV28|TRBJ1-1
CASRRRTGVYTEAFF
TGTGCCAGCAGACGCCGGACAGGGGTTTACACTGAAGCTTTCTTT
>NA|14|NA|TRBV19|TRBJ1-5
CASSIEASNQPQHF
TGTGCCAGTAGTATAGAGGCTAGCAATCAGCCCCAGCATTTT
>NA|13|once|TRBV5-5|TRBJ1-1
CASSLDRNTEAFF
TGTGCCAGCAGCTTGGACAGGAACACTGAAGCTTTCTTT
>NA|15|NA|TRBV27|TRBJ1-5
CASRSQAWANQPQHF
TGTGCCAGCAGGTCCCAGGCTTGGGCCAATCAGCCCCAGCATTTT
>TRBD2|16|few|TRBV7-9|TRBJ2-1
CASSLGASGDLREQFF
TGTGCCAGCAGCTTAGGGGCTAGCGGGGATTTACGGGAGCAGTTCTTC
>NA|14|few|TRBV28|TRBJ1-1
CASSFHKLNTEAFF
TGTGCCAGCAGTTTCCACAAACTGAACACTGAAGCTTTCTTT
>NA|15|NA|TRBV2|TRBJ2-6
CASSVQVAGANVLTF
TGTGCCAGCAGTGTACAGGTGGCTGGGGCCAACGTCCTGACTTTC
>NA|14|NA|TRBV18|TRBJ1-4
CASSPTATNEKLFF
TGTGCCAGCTCCCCGACAGCAACTAATGAAAAACTGTTTTTT
>NA|14|NA|TRBV2|TRBJ2-2
CASSEGTLTGELFF
TGTGCCAGCAGTGAAGGGACATTGACCGGGGAGCTGTTTTTT
>TRBD1|17|NA|TRBV5-4|TRBJ1-2
CASSLVVGGQGGYGYTF
TGTGCCAGCAGCTTGGTGGTTGGGGGACAGGGGGGATATGGCTACACCTTC
>TRBD2|15|NA|TRBV2|TRBJ2-7
CASRDLSGTSYEQYF
TGTGCCAGCAGAGACCTTAGCGGGACCTCCTACGAGCAGTACTTC
>NA|14|NA|TRBV4-3|TRBJ2-2
CASSQESTAGELFF
TGCGCCAGCAGCCAAGAGTCCACGGCCGGGGAGCTGTTTTTT
>NA|14|NA|TRBV19|TRBJ1-2
CASKIPGQIYGYTF
TGTGCCAGTAAAATCCCAGGCCAAATCTATGGCTACACCTTC
>NA|12|NA|TRBV2|TRBJ2-7
CASNLPSYEQYF
TGTGCCAGCAACCTACCCTCCTACGAGCAGTACTTC
>TRBD1|16|NA|TRBV5-1|TRBJ1-1
CASSSSGTGGHTEAFF
TGCGCCAGCAGCTCTTCCGGGACAGGTGGTCACACTGAAGCTTTCTTT
>NA|14|few|TRBV7-2|TRBJ2-7
CASSLAAVSYEQYF
TGTGCCAGCAGCTTGGCGGCAGTCTCCTACGAGCAGTACTTC
>NA|17|NA|TRBV28|TRBJ2-7
CASSLLPRQPSNYEQYF
TGTGCCAGCAGTTTATTACCTAGACAGCCTTCCAACTACGAGCAGTACTTC
>NA|16|NA|TRBV7-8|TRBJ2-3
CASSLTQGLSTDTQYF
TGTGCCAGCAGCTTAACACAGGGTCTTTCCACAGATACGCAGTATTTT
>TRBD2|19|NA|TRBV19|TRBJ2-3
CASSIDLAGRGGPRDTQYF
TGTGCCAGTAGTATTGACCTAGCGGGACGGGGGGGACCTCGGGATACGCAGTATTTT
>NA|15|NA|TRBV27|TRBJ1-1
CASSLKGHVNTEAFF
TGTGCCAGCAGTTTAAAAGGACACGTGAACACTGAAGCTTTCTTT
>NA|18|few|TRBV19|TRBJ1-3
CASSNPPRQANSGNTIYF
TGTGCCAGTAGTAACCCTCCTCGACAGGCGAACTCTGGAAACACCATATATTTT
>TRBD1|14|NA|TRBV10-2|TRBJ2-2
CASRGTELTGELFF
TGCGCCAGCAGAGGGACAGAACTTACCGGGGAGCTGTTTTTT
>NA|15|NA|TRBV5-1|TRBJ2-2
CASSLYGSGNGELFF
TGCGCCAGCAGCTTGTACGGGAGTGGGAACGGGGAGCTGTTTTTT
>NA|12|NA|TRBV24-1|TRBJ1-1
CATSDIGAEAFF
TGTGCCACCAGTGATATCGGGGCTGAAGCTTTCTTT
>TRBD1|13|NA|TRBV7-6|TRBJ2-5
CASSGGQKETQYF
TGTGCCAGCAGCGGGGGACAGAAAGAGACCCAGTACTTC
>NA|13|NA|TRBV5-1|TRBJ1-1
CASSVTGNTEAFF
TGCGCCAGCAGCGTAACAGGGAACACTGAAGCTTTCTTT
>NA|14|once|TRBV30|TRBJ1-5
CAWSVGTLDQPQHF
TGTGCCTGGAGCGTGGGCACCTTAGATCAGCCCCAGCATTTT
>TRBD1|15|NA|TRBV30|TRBJ2-3
CAWGVGDRGRNTQYF
TGTGCCTGGGGGGTTGGAGACAGGGGGAGGAATACGCAGTATTTT
>TRBD2|14|NA|TRBV2|TRBJ2-1
CASSALIRELARFF
TGTGCCAGCAGTGCCTTAATTAGGGAACTAGCGAGGTTCTTC
>NA|14|NA|TRBV6-6|TRBJ2-3
CASSYIESTDTQYF
TGTGCCAGCAGTTACATCGAGAGCACAGATACGCAGTATTTT
>NA|14|NA|TRBV2|TRBJ1-3
CASSVGVSGNTIYF
TGTGCCAGCAGTGTCGGGGTCTCTGGAAACACCATATATTTT
>NA|13|NA|TRBV7-9|TRBJ2-1
CASSFRRGNEQFF
TGTGCCAGCAGCTTTAGGAGGGGCAATGAGCAGTTCTTC
>NA|16|NA|TRBV7-9|TRBJ2-2
CASSLALQGQNGELFF
TGTGCCAGCAGCTTAGCGCTCCAGGGCCAAAACGGGGAGCTGTTTTTT
>TRBD1|15|once|TRBV5-4|TRBJ2-2
CASSFGQGDTGELFF
TGTGCCAGCAGCTTCGGACAGGGAGACACCGGGGAGCTGTTTTTT
>NA|15|NA|TRBV30|TRBJ1-3
CAWSADLREGNTIYF
TGTGCCTGGAGTGCTGATCTGAGAGAAGGAAACACCATATATTTT
>NA|13|once|TRBV5-6|TRBJ1-2
CASSVRTAYGYTF
TGTGCCAGCAGCGTCCGGACAGCATATGGCTACACCTTC
>NA|15|NA|TRBV5-5|TRBJ2-6
CASSLGLSGANVLTF
TGTGCCAGCAGCTTGGGGCTCTCTGGGGCCAACGTCCTGACTTTC
>NA|16|NA|TRBV20-1|TRBJ2-7
CSASGVSRSSSYEQYF
TGCAGTGCTAGTGGGGTCTCTAGATCAAGCTCCTACGAGCAGTACTTC
>TRBD1|17|once|TRBV6-1|TRBJ1-3
CASSEAQGGLYGNTIYF
TGTGCCAGCAGTGAAGCGCAGGGGGGCCTATATGGAAACACCATATATTTT
>NA|15|NA|TRBV4-1|TRBJ1-3
CASSQDRVSGNTIYF
TGCGCCAGCAGCCAAGACAGGGTTTCTGGAAACACCATATATTTT
>NA|14|NA|TRBV15|TRBJ1-3
CATSRSGSGNTIYF
TGTGCCACCAGCAGATCAGGCTCTGGAAACACCATATATTTT
>NA|13|NA|TRBV19|TRBJ1-1
CASSIGRSTEAFF
TGTGCCAGTAGTATTGGTCGGTCGACTGAAGCTTTCTTT
>TRBD1|15|once|TRBV28|TRBJ1-2
CASSEGGQGAYGYTF
TGTGCCAGCAGCGAAGGGGGACAGGGGGCCTATGGCTACACCTTC
>NA|14|NA|TRBV7-9|TRBJ2-1
CASSLVPRGNEQFF
TGTGCCAGCAGCTTAGTCCCCAGGGGTAATGAGCAGTTCTTC
>NA|13|NA|TRBV7-2|TRBJ2-7
CASSLARTYEQYF
TGTGCCAGCAGCTTAGCCAGAACCTACGAGCAGTACTTC